The source of this T cell receptor beta chain is a study of cytomegalovirus exposure and HLA in healthy donors. Germline loops: CDR1 LNHDA, CDR2 SQIVND (reference sequence). The V gene lost 3 bases and the J gene lost 3 bases, with 12 bases spanning the gap. This CDR3 comprises 14 residues. Study-wide results and caveats: Cytomegalovirus-associated status was assigned to some 180 TCR beta chains.

With 60 Vbeta and 13 Jbeta primers, the PCR was carried out. The method was immunoSEQ multiplex PCR; TCRdb's version includes in-frame clones alone and lacks a portion of them. Here the sample spans 40,000 to 45,000 clones, approximately 47% being singletons. The sample holds a few counts of this clone. As yet, its antigen is unknown. This chain links TRBV19 with TRBJ2-7; TRBD2 might be the D (5 bases). The receptor was derived from a man in his sixties in good health and CMV-seronegative. The sample comprised PBMCs. The CDR3: CASSIPSRGYEQYF. The CDR3 DNA follows: TGTGCCAGTAGTATCCCCTCCCGGGGCTACGAGCAGTACTTC.